These T cell receptor beta chains were read from a single sample in a study of T cell responses to AZD1222 COVID-19 vaccine. TCRdb's table, derived via immunoSEQ multiplex PCR, lists solely in-frame clones and lacks some. The sample shows tens of thousands of clones, around 87% of them seen only once. The starting material was peripheral blood, obtained 28 days after the second AZD1222 dose. These receptors were obtained from an adult who received the AZD1222 COVID-19 vaccine. The CDR3 runs from the conserved cysteine through the conserved F or W. D genes are given only for firm matches. Size is stated for part of the rows, as once, few or many counts, or as a class when the clone is expanded.

length,J,V,size,D,CDR3,DNA
16,TRBJ1-2,TRBV5-1,.,TRBD1,CASSHGTGLGDYGYTF,TGCGCCAGCAGCCACGGGACAGGCCTTGGGGACTATGGCTACACCTTC
15,TRBJ1-1,TRBV27,few,TRBD1,CASSSFSDREGRAFF,TGTGCCAGCAGTTCCTTCAGTGACAGGGAGGGGCGAGCTTTCTTT
15,TRBJ1-3,TRBV11-3,.,.,CASSPFGDSGNTIYF,TGTGCCAGCAGCCCGTTTGGGGACTCTGGAAACACCATATATTTT
16,TRBJ2-3,TRBV9,.,TRBD2,CASSVGTSGGADTQYF,TGTGCCAGCAGCGTAGGTACTAGCGGGGGGGCAGATACGCAGTATTTT
16,TRBJ1-2,TRBV6-1,.,.,CASSEAVRQLWTGYTF,TGTGCCAGCAGTGAAGCCGTACGGCAGCTATGGACGGGCTACACCTTC
15,TRBJ1-4,TRBV15,.,TRBD1,CATSRTGGAGEKLFF,TGTGCCACCAGCAGAACAGGGGGCGCGGGTGAAAAACTGTTTTTT
16,TRBJ1-1,TRBV7-2,.,TRBD1,CASSLTGTGINTEAFF,TGTGCCAGCAGCTTAACCGGGACAGGGATCAACACTGAAGCTTTCTTT
16,TRBJ1-6,TRBV9,.,.,CASSGYYSSYNSPLHF,TGTGCCAGCAGCGGATACTACAGCTCCTATAATTCACCCCTCCACTTT
14,TRBJ2-5,TRBV7-9,.,.,CASSLSLSQETQYF,TGTGCCAGCAGCTTAAGTCTGAGCCAAGAGACCCAGTACTTC
14,TRBJ2-1,TRBV4-3,once,.,CASSQSGLGYEQFF,TGCGCCAGCAGCCAAAGCGGCTTGGGATATGAGCAGTTCTTC
13,TRBJ1-6,TRBV27,.,.,CASSLGGNSPLHF,TGTGCCAGCTCCTTGGGGGGTAATTCACCCCTCCACTTT
16,TRBJ1-5,TRBV24-1,.,.,CATSDKQVKSNQPQHF,TGTGCCACCAGTGACAAACAGGTGAAGAGCAATCAGCCCCAGCATTTT
14,TRBJ1-1,TRBV5-1,.,.,CASSQKPGATEAFF,TGCGCCAGCAGCCAAAAGCCAGGGGCTACTGAAGCTTTCTTT
16,TRBJ2-7,TRBV15,.,.,CATSRDIFGSTYEQYF,TGTGCCACCAGCAGAGATATCTTTGGCAGCACCTACGAGCAGTACTTC
15,TRBJ1-6,TRBV20-1,.,.,CSASRPIVSISPLHF,TGCAGTGCTAGTCGGCCTATCGTGTCGATTTCACCCCTCCACTTT
13,TRBJ2-5,TRBV27,once,.,CASRGASGVTQYF,TGTGCCAGCAGGGGGGCCTCGGGTGTGACCCAGTACTTC
14,TRBJ1-6,TRBV13,.,.,CASSSLTYNSPLHF,TGTGCCAGCAGCTCTCTTACCTATAATTCACCCCTCCACTTT
16,TRBJ1-6,TRBV9,.,.,CASSVDLTSSNSPLHF,TGTGCCAGCAGCGTAGATTTGACAAGCTCCAATTCACCCCTCCACTTT
13,TRBJ2-1,TRBV18,.,.,CASSPGGIHEQFF,TGTGCCAGCTCACCAGGGGGGATCCATGAGCAGTTCTTC
14,TRBJ2-5,TRBV6-5,.,TRBD2,CASGAGDYQETQYF,TGTGCCAGCGGAGCGGGGGATTACCAAGAGACCCAGTACTTC
13,TRBJ2-1,TRBV6-5,.,.,CASRRTTHNEQFF,TGTGCCAGCAGAAGAACGACCCACAATGAGCAGTTCTTC
13,TRBJ1-5,TRBV2,.,.,CASSETRNQPQHF,TGTGCCAGCAGTGAGACCCGGAATCAGCCCCAGCATTTT
12,TRBJ2-5,TRBV27,.,TRBD2,CASSTAGTRLYF,TGTGCCAGCAGTACCGCCGGGACTAGGCTGTACTTC